This TCR beta chain was captured in a study of cytomegalovirus exposure and HLA in healthy donors. Study-wide findings and caveats: Among the most significant clusters, several appeared linked to common viral pathogens in a later analysis. The only immune exposure information that was available was CMV serostatus. An analysis done earlier found most TCR beta V segments productive about 87% or about 30% of the time.

Comment on this clone: Its target is unknown.

CDR1 and CDR2 from the germline V gene are SGHRS and YFSETQ. The CDR3 spans 16 residues. J gave up 4 bases and V 4 bases, and 9 bases lay outside the gene matches. Both 60 Vbeta primers and 13 Jbeta primers went into the PCR. Sequencing used immunoSEQ multiplex PCR; TCRdb keeps in-frame clones, though not all of them. The profile shows about 160,000 clones, 80% to 90% of them singletons. The chain joins TRBV5-1 to TRBJ2-5, with 11 bases lining up with TRBD2. Sequenced: PBMCs. The sequence came from a man aged 18-30 years in good health and CMV-seropositive. The CDR3 DNA sequence: TGCGCCAGCAGCGGAACTAGCGGGGGAAGTGGAGAGACCCAGTACTTC. As protein: CASSGTSGGSGETQYF.